The text below deals with one T cell receptor (beta chain). What antigen it recognizes has not been identified. Per-base quality was not reported, and no clone a single base away is much larger than it. Healthy HIV-negative adults with no recently reported acute infections or vaccinations were included as donors. Only Caucasian adults living in Nashville, Tennessee, USA were represented among the donors. CD4+ T cells were enriched by magnetic negative selection; naive cells were then positively selected on CD45RA, and the negative fraction formed the memory subset. Blood was obtained by leukapheresis, after which PBMCs were separated by Ficoll-Histopaque density gradient centrifugation and cryopreserved in liquid nitrogen vapor phase. Analytical flow cytometry was used to check the purity and quantity of every magnetically sorted T cell population. Genomic DNA was isolated from every sorted fraction and measured by UV absorbance on a Nanodrop 2000c.

This specimen comes from a study of shared clonotypes between healthy human individuals (dated by TCRdb to 2018 to 2021). About the full investigation: A couple of women and a few men aged 18 to 49 years were included in the cohort. Between about 0.9 and 10 billion PBMCs per donor were obtained by leukapheresis. To estimate repertoire size and how much clonotype sharing occurs between individuals, the study deeply sequenced the blood TCR repertoires of roughly 5 healthy adults. Libraries were prepared and TCR repertoires were sequenced by different laboratories using diverse techniques, in order to increase sequencing depth and limit assay-specific biases. For each donor, CD4 naive and CD4 memory were each given three plates, CD8 naive was given two plates, and CD8 memory was given one plate. Beyond this particular receptor, the publication reports: Naive subsets generally had larger estimated clonotype richness than memory subsets did. Because the study included a small number of donors, the genetic and exposure-history diversity represented was limited. Clonotypes shared by all four sorted-subset donors showed higher generation probabilities than non-shared clonotypes. Even with the large sequencing depth, rarefaction of the sorted-subset datasets indicated that sequencing was incomplete. Sampling was restricted to blood, and TCR repertoires in tissues likely differ from the TCR repertoires found in blood. Pairwise subsampling indicated that sequencing depth was expected to affect the degree of clonotype sharing among donors. Across several donors, approximately 4.9% of naive CD4, more than 3% of naive CD8, about 2.3% of memory CD4, and approximately 0.42% of memory CD8 clonotypes were shared.

Using the deep immunoSEQ assay, TCR CDR3 regions were amplified from genomic DNA by multiplex PCR. For each cell subset, the extracted genomic DNA was distributed evenly across all wells of several immunoSEQ 96-well plates, and each plate served as one replicate. For sorted subsets, about 200 ng genomic DNA, equal to 25,000 to 35,000 T cell genomes, was loaded into each replicate PCR. Purified libraries were quantified with a Qubit 3.0 fluorometer, sized on a Bioanalyzer 2100, and re-quantified with the KAPA Library Quantification kit. A separate single-read 150-cycle Illumina NextSeq 550 flow cell was used to sequence each immunoSEQ 96-well plate. The authors processed their data as follows. The immunoSEQ output contained only junctional sequences without quality scores, so filtering could not match that applied to full-length reads. Sequences were annotated with PyIR, a Python wrapper for IgBLAST v1.9, and V/J genes and CDR3 were assigned using IMGT germline references. Any read was removed if the V/J assignment was weak (E-value above 1e-6), the CDR3 was missing, or the read contained stop codons, out-of-frame junctions, or ambiguous translated residues. V3J clonotypes were defined as sequences sharing the same inferred V gene, J gene, and CDR3 amino acid sequence. To compute the percentage overlap between repertoires, the number of shared unique clonotypes was divided by the size of the smaller repertoire. Repertoire richness was assessed with RTK rarefaction, the Chao1 estimator, and Recon v2.1 estimates of unobserved clonotypes. OLGA was used to compute generation probabilities for all TCRbeta clonotypes that the gDNA method yielded from a few donors. TCRdb took this table from immuneACCESS and kept in-frame rearrangements with V and J called. Such tables lack part of the clones; where checked against another copy, unresolved V genes explain under half of the gap, and the rest is unexplained. Clone size and the V and J calls come from that table; the DNA yielded D and trimming. The sample profile shows under 1,100,000 clones; 75% to 85% of them were found once. The ten largest clones capture 0.5% to 0.65% of the sample.

V is pruned by 3 bases and J by 0 bases, leaving 3 bases of the junction without a gene match. From cysteine to phenylalanine, the CDR3 is 15 amino acids long. Only the CDR3 portion is preserved as DNA: 45 bases, with reading frame beginning at the first base. The germline V gene (reference sequence) yields SGHNT for CDR1 and YYREEE for CDR2. The rearrangement combines TRBV5-4 with TRBJ2-3, with 8 middle bases fitting TRBD2. The sequenced sample was memory CD4+ T cells from PBMCs. This specimen's cell subset or site label, interpreted: CD45RA-negative fraction. The sequence was collected from a man in his late teens or twenties in good health. Some clones in this sample may be carry-over from other donors' samples. The CDR3 sequence is CASSSKRESTDTQYF. The sequenced DNA is TGTGCCAGCAGCTCAAAGCGGGAGAGCACAGATACGCAGTATTTT.